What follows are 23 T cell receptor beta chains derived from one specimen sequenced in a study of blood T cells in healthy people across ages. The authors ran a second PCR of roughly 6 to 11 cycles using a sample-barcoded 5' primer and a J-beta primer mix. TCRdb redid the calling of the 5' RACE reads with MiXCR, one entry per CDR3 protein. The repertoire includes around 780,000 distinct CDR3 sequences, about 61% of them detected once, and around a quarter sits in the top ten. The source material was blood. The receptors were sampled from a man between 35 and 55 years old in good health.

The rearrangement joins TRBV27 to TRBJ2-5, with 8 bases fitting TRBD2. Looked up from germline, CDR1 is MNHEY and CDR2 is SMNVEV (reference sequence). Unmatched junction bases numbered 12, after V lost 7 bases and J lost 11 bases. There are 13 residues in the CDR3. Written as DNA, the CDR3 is TGTGCCAGCACCACGGGACTAGGCAATGAGCAGTACTTC. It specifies CASTTGLGNEQYF.

The DNA of the CDR3 is TGTGCCAGCAGCCAAGACTGGACTTTTCCTCCTGGGGAGCTGTTTTTT. It is translated as CASSQDWTFPPGELFF. The chain combines TRBV3-1 with TRBJ2-2; tentative D call: TRBD2 (5 bases). Germline V gene lookup returns CDR1 LGHDT and CDR2 YNNKEL (reference sequence). The V and J ends lost 0 bases and 8 bases respectively, with 16 bases between them. The length of the CDR3 is 16 residues.

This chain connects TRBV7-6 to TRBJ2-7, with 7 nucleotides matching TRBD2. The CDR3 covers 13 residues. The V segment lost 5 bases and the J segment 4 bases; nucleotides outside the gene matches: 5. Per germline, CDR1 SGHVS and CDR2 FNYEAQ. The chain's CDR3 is CASSPGEGYEQYF. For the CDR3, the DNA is TGTGCCAGCAGCCCCGGGGAGGGTTACGAGCAGTACTTC.

CDR3 DNA sequence: TGTGCCAGCAGCTTAGCCGGGGCTAGCGGGAGCAATGAGCAGTTCTTC. It yields the protein CASSLAGASGSNEQFF. This chain uses TRBV7-6 with TRBJ2-1; 10 nucleotides line up with TRBD2. The CDR3 contains 16 residues. Per germline, CDR1 SGHVS and CDR2 FNYEAQ. V lost 0 bases to trimming and J lost 6 bases; unmatched junction nucleotides: 5.

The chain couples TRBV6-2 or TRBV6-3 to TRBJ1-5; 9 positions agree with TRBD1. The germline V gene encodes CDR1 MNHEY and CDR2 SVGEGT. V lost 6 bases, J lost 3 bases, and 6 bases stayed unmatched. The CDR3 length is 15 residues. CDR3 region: CASSRRTGDNQPQHF. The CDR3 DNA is TGTGCCAGCAGCCGGCGGACAGGGGACAATCAGCCCCAGCATTTT.

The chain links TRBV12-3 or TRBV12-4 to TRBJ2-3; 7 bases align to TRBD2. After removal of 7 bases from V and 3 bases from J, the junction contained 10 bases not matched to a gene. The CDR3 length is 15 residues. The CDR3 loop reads CASIIREEATDTQYF. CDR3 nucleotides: TGTGCCAGCATAATACGGGAGGAGGCTACAGATACGCAGTATTTT.

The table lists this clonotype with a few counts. The CDR3 DNA reads as TGTGCCAGTGCCCTGGGTGGCCTCCAACGCAATGAGCAGTTCTTC. Translated, it gives CASALGGLQRNEQFF. The chain is built from TRBV19 and TRBJ2-1; D unresolved. From germline, CDR1 is LNHDA and CDR2 SQIVND (reference sequence). This CDR3 is built from 15 residues. V was shortened by 8 bases and J by 6 bases, with 20 bases between the two germline ends.

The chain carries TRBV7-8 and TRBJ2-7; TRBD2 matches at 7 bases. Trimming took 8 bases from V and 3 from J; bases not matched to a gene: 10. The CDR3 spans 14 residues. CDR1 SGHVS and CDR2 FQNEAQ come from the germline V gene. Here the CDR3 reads CASAAAGSYYEQYF. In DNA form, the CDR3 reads TGTGCCAGCGCTGCAGCGGGGTCGTACTACGAGCAGTACTTC.

In nucleotides, the CDR3 is TGTGCCAGCAGCCAAGATTCAGGGACGGCGACTAATGAAAAACTGTTTTTT. This gives the protein CASSQDSGTATNEKLFF. The chain employs TRBV4-2 and TRBJ1-4; tentative D call: TRBD1 (5 bases). Germline CDR1 LGHNA, CDR2 YNFKEQ. This CDR3 is 17 amino acids long. The V gene lost 0 bases and the J gene lost 2 bases, with 13 bases spanning the gap.

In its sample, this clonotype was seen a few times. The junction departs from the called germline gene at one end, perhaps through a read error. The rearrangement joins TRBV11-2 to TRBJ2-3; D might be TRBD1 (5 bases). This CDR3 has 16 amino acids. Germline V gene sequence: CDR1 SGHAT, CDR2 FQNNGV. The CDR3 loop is CASSLESNRGFDTQYF. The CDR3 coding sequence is TGTGCCAGCAGCCTAGAATCGAATAGGGGATTTGATACGCAGTATTTT. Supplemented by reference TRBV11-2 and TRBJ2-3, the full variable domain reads EAGVAQSPRYKIIEKRQSVAFWCNPISGHATLYWYQQILGQGPKLLIQFQNNGVVDDSQLPKDRFSAERLKGVDSTLKIQPAKLEDSAVYLCASSLESNRGFDTQYFGPGTRLTVL.

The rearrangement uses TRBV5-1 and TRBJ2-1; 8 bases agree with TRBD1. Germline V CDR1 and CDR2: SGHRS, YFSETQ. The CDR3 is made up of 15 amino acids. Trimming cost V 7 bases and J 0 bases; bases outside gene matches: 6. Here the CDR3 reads CASYRGDSSYNEQFF. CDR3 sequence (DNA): TGCGCCAGCTACAGGGGGGACAGCTCCTACAATGAGCAGTTCTTC.

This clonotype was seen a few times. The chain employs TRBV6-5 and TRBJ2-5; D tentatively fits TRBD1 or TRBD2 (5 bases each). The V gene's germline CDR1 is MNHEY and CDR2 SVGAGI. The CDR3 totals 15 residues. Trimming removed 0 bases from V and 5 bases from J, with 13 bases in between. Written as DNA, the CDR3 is TGTGCCAGCAGTTACTCGAATAGGGGCGGGGAGACCCAGTACTTC. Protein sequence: CASSYSNRGGETQYF.

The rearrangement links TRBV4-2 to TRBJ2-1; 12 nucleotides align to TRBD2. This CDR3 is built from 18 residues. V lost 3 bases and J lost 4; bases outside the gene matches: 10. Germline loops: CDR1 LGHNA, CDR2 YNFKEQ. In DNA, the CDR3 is TGTGCCAGCAGCCATCCGACGGCTGGACTAGCGGGGTACAATGAGCAGTTCTTC. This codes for CASSHPTAGLAGYNEQFF.

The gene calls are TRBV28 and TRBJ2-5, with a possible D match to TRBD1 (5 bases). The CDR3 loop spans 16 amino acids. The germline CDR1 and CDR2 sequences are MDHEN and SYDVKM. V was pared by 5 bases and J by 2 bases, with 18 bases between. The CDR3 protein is CASSAYAQSGQETQYF. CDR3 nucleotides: TGTGCCAGCAGTGCATACGCCCAGTCAGGGCAAGAGACCCAGTACTTC.

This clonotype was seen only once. CDR3 region: CASRRDYLSYEQYF. Here the CDR3 DNA reads TGTGCCAGCCGGAGGGACTACCTCTCCTACGAGCAGTACTTC. The chain joins TRBV6-5 to TRBJ2-7; 7 bases are shared with TRBD2. V dropped 8 bases and J dropped 0; count of bases not matched to a gene: 7. Germline V gene data show CDR1 as MNHEY and CDR2 as SVGAGI. CDR3 length equals 14 residues.

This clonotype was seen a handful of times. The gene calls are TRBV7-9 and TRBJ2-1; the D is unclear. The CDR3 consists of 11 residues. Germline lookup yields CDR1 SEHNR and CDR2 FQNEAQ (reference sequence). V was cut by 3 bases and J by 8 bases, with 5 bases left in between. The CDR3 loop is CASSFQDEQFF. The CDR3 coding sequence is TGTGCCAGCAGCTTTCAAGATGAGCAGTTCTTC.

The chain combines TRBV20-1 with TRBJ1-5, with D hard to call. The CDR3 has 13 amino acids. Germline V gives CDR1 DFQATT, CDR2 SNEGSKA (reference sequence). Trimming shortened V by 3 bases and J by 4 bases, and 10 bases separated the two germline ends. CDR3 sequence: CSASPGKNQPQHF. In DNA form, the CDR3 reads TGCAGTGCTAGCCCCGGGAAGAATCAGCCCCAGCATTTT.

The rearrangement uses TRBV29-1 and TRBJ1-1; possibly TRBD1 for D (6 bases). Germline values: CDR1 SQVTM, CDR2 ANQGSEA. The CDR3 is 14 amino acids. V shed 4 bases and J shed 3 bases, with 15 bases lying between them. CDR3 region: CSVAGGAKDTEAFF. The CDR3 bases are TGCAGCGTTGCGGGGGGCGCAAAGGACACTGAAGCTTTCTTT. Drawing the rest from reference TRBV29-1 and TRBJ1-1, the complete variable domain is SAVISQKPSRDICQRGTSLTIQCQVDSQVTMMFWYRQQPGQSLTLIATANQGSEATYESGFVIDKFPISRPNLTFSTLTVSNMSPEDSSIYLCSVAGGAKDTEAFFGQGTRLTVV.

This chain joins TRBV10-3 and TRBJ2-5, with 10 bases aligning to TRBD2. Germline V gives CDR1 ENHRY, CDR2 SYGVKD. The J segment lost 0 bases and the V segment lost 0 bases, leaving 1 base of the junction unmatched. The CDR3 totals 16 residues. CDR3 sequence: CAISESSGRDQETQYF. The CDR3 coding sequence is TGTGCCATCAGTGAGTCAAGCGGGAGGGACCAAGAGACCCAGTACTTC.

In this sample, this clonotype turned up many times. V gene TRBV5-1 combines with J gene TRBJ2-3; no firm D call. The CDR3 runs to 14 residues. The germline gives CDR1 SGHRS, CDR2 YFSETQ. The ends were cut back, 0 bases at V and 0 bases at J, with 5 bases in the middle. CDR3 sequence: CASSLEQSTDTQYF. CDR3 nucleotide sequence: TGCGCCAGCAGCTTGGAACAGAGCACAGATACGCAGTATTTT.

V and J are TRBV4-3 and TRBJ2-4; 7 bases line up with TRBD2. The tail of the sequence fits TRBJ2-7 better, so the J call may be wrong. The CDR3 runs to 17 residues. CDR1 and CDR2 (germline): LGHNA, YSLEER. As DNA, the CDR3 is TGCGCCAGCAGCCTCACCGTGGGAGCGGGGCAGCTTTACGAGCAGTACTTC. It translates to CASSLTVGAGQLYEQYF.

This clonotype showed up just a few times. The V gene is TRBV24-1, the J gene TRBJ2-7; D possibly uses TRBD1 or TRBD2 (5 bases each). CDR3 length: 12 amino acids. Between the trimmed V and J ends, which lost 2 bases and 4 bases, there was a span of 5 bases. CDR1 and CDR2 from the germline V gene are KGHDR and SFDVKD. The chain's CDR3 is CATSDWGYEQYF. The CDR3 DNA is TGTGCCACCAGTGATTGGGGGTACGAGCAGTACTTC.

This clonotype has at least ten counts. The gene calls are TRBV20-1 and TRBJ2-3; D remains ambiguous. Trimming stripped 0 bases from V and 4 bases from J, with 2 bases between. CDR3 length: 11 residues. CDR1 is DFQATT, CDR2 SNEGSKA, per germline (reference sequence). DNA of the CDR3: TGCAGTGCTAGAGACCCAGATACGCAGTATTTT. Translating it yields CSARDPDTQYF.